Below, 21 T cell receptor beta chains from the same sample are listed, as sequenced in a study of regulatory T cells in long-lasting Graves disease. Stated time point: persistent/refractory GD, antithyroid drugs over 5 years with positive TRAb. Extracted PBMC RNA gave rise to the TCR library. Arm-PCR of CDR3 regions with iRepertoire HTBI primers generated TCR beta libraries. In TCRdb, the multiplex PCR reads were re-called with MiXCR into one record per CDR3 protein. The table records around 450,000 distinct CDR3 sequences, roughly 21% of them present only once. Sequencing used peripheral blood mononuclear cells (PBMCs), obtained when the disease was refractory, from a patient treated with antithyroid drugs. All receptors derive from a female donor with Graves disease.

Many counts were recorded for this clonotype. This chain connects TRBV6-2 or TRBV6-3 to TRBJ2-7, with 11 positions matching TRBD2. The J segment lost 7 bases and the V segment lost 4 bases, leaving 15 bases of the junction unmatched. The CDR3 loop spans 17 amino acids. Germline V gives CDR1 MNHEY, CDR2 SVGEGT. The CDR3 here is CASSSHYLAGGFLEQYF. DNA of the CDR3: TGTGCCAGCAGTTCGCACTACCTAGCGGGAGGTTTTCTAGAGCAGTACTTC.

J is TRBJ1-1 and V is TRBV30; D uncertain. Per germline, CDR1 GTSNPN and CDR2 SVGIG (reference sequence). The length of the CDR3 is 12 residues. V shed 2 bases and J shed 10 bases, with 14 bases lying between them. The CDR3 loop reads CAWSLSTGGAFF. Here the CDR3 DNA reads TGTGCCTGGAGTTTATCGACCGGAGGAGCTTTCTTT.

This rearrangement joins TRBV27 to TRBJ2-7; no clear D. Germline V CDR1 and CDR2: MNHEY, SMNVEV (reference sequence). V gave up 4 bases and J gave up 7 bases, with 14 bases separating them. This CDR3 spans 13 amino acids. In nucleotides, the CDR3 is TGTGCCAGCAGTTCCCGTTCCGCTGGGGAGCAGTACTTC. Residues: CASSSRSAGEQYF.

This clonotype was observed a few times. At one of its ends the junction is not consistent with the germline gene, which may arise from a read error. The J gene is TRBJ2-7, the V gene TRBV7-2, with D possibly TRBD1 on 6 matching bases. The germline V gene encodes CDR1 SGHTA and CDR2 FQGNSA. This CDR3 contains 14 residues. This chain's CDR3 is CVSSPDSASYEQYF. The DNA of the CDR3 is TGTGTCAGCAGCCCGGACAGTGCATCCTACGAGCAGTACTTC.

There are a few counts of this clonotype. The chain recombines TRBV20-1 with TRBJ1-2, with TRBD1 matching over 11 bases. This CDR3 is 17 amino acids long. Trimming at V came to 3 bases and at J to 6 bases, leaving 15 bases not matched to a gene. Germline values: CDR1 DFQATT, CDR2 SNEGSKA (reference sequence). This chain's CDR3 is CSASAFLSPGQGDGYTF. As DNA, the CDR3 is TGCAGTGCTAGTGCCTTCCTATCGCCGGGACAGGGGGATGGCTACACCTTC.

This chain links TRBV28 with TRBJ2-7; D possibly corresponds to TRBD2 (5 bases). Germline V gene data show CDR1 as MDHEN and CDR2 as SYDVKM. This CDR3 is built from 15 residues. V gave up 3 bases and J gave up 1 base, with 13 bases separating them. CDR3 in amino acids: CASSFRGLNSYEQYF. CDR3 sequence (DNA): TGTGCCAGCAGTTTTCGAGGGTTGAATTCCTACGAGCAGTACTTC.

The J gene is TRBJ2-7, the V gene TRBV20-1; D unclear. The length of the CDR3 is 15 residues. Germline CDR1 and CDR2: DFQATT and SNEGSKA (reference sequence). V shed 5 bases and J shed 2 bases, with 19 bases lying between them. The CDR3 protein is CSAQPFRPKPYEQYF. In nucleotides, the CDR3 is TGCAGTGCTCAGCCTTTTCGACCGAAACCCTACGAGCAGTACTTC.

This clonotype was seen ten or more times. The rearrangement links TRBV6-1 to TRBJ1-1, with a weak D call TRBD1 (5 bases). The CDR3 runs 12 residues. Trimming took off 8 bases at V and 2 bases at J, with 9 bases between the two ends. Germline assignment: CDR1 MNHNS and CDR2 SASEGT. CDR3 bases: TGTGCCAGCGGACACCCAAACACTGAAGCTTTCTTT. Translation: CASGHPNTEAFF.

The V gene is TRBV30, the J gene TRBJ2-7; maybe TRBD1 (5 bases). V was clipped by 4 bases and J by 2 bases, with 18 bases between them. CDR1 and CDR2 (germline): GTSNPN, SVGIG (reference sequence). The CDR3 spans 15 residues. The chain's CDR3 is CAWTRPWAGTYEQYF. CDR3 DNA sequence: TGTGCCTGGACCCGACCGTGGGCAGGGACCTACGAGCAGTACTTC.

This clonotype was seen ten or more times. The V gene is TRBV6-2 or TRBV6-3, the J gene TRBJ2-2; maybe TRBD2 (6 bases). V lost 4 bases to trimming and J lost 5 bases, with 23 bases between them. The germline gives CDR1 MNHEY, CDR2 SVGEGT. CDR3 length: 18 amino acids. In nucleotides, the CDR3 is TGTGCCAGCAGTTTACAGCGAACCGCCCAACGGGGGACCGGGGAGCTGTTTTTT. Its protein is CASSLQRTAQRGTGELFF.

The chain uses TRBV20-1 and TRBJ1-1, with D possibly TRBD1 on 6 matching bases. The CDR3 sequence is 13 residues long. Germline CDR1 reads DFQATT; CDR2 reads SNEGSKA (reference sequence). V dropped 4 bases and J dropped 0 bases, with 9 bases sitting between them. CDR3 residues: CSAKGGMNTEAFF. The CDR3 bases are TGCAGTGCTAAAGGGGGGATGAACACTGAAGCTTTCTTT.

This clonotype has only a few counts. The chain is built from TRBV7-8 and TRBJ1-4, with D possibly matching TRBD1 (6 bases). V was cut by 2 bases and J by 0 bases, with 10 bases left in between. The CDR3 has 16 amino acids. Per germline, CDR1 SGHVS and CDR2 FQNEAQ. For the CDR3, the DNA is TGTGCCAGCAGCTTATGGGGGCTTCCAACTAATGAAAAACTGTTTTTT. Translation: CASSLWGLPTNEKLFF.

About this clonotype: One junction end does not reproduce the germline sequence, and a read error may be involved. V usage is TRBV5-5 and J usage is TRBJ1-2; tentatively, D is TRBD1 (5 bases). CDR3 length: 13 amino acids. Germline V gives CDR1 SGHKS, CDR2 YYEKEE (reference sequence). In DNA form, the CDR3 reads TGTGCCAGCAGTCTCCGGGGGTCCTATGACTACACCTTC. As protein: CASSLRGSYDYTF. Filled out from reference TRBV5-5 and TRBJ1-2, the complete variable domain reads DAGVTQSPTHLIKTRGQQVTLRCSPISGHKSVSWYQQVLGQGPQFIFQYYEKEERGRGNFPDRFSARQFPNYSSELNVNALLLGDSALYLCASSLRGSYDYTFGSGTRLTVV.

Comments on this clonotype: A far larger clone is one nucleotide away, so this likely arose from a read error. The chain is built from TRBV6-6 and TRBJ1-1; D is perhaps TRBD1 (6 bases). Germline loops: CDR1 MNHNY, CDR2 SVGAGI (reference sequence). The length of the CDR3 is 13 residues. The CDR3 DNA follows: TGTGCCAGCAGTTTCCAGGGGAGCACTGGAGCTTTCTTT. Encoded protein: CASSFQGSTGAFF.

This clonotype was seen a handful of times. The rearrangement joins TRBV15 to TRBJ1-5, with no clear D. V lost 5 bases to trimming and J lost 4 bases, with 15 bases between them. Germline loops: CDR1 LNHNV, CDR2 YYDKDF (reference sequence). This CDR3 contains 15 residues. The CDR3 here is CATSENSAENQPQHF. The CDR3 DNA is TGTGCCACCAGCGAAAACTCGGCGGAAAATCAGCCCCAGCATTTT.

CDR3 sequence: CATRAGGGETQYF. CDR3 in DNA: TGTGCCACCCGGGCGGGAGGCGGAGAGACCCAGTACTTC. The chain is built from TRBV27 and TRBJ2-5; TRBD2 matches at 8 bases. V was pared by 10 bases and J by 4 bases, with 8 bases of the junction left unmatched. Germline V gene sequence: CDR1 MNHEY, CDR2 SMNVEV (reference sequence). The CDR3 contains 13 residues.

V is TRBV28 and J is TRBJ2-3; 12 bases match TRBD2. CDR3 length: 18 residues. Per germline, CDR1 MDHEN and CDR2 SYDVKM. Germline trimming cut 3 bases from V and 5 bases from J; bases unmatched to any gene: 12. As DNA, the CDR3 is TGTGCCAGCAGTTTCGGGGCTAGCGGGAGGGCCGATGGAGATACGCAGTATTTT. It encodes CASSFGASGRADGDTQYF.

CDR3 sequence reads: CAARDSVNYGYTF. The DNA of the CDR3 is TGTGCCGCTCGGGACAGTGTTAACTATGGCTACACCTTC. The rearrangement uses TRBV19 and TRBJ1-2; 7 bases are a match to TRBD1. The J segment lost 1 base and the V segment lost 11 bases, leaving 7 bases of the junction unmatched. The CDR3 loop spans 13 amino acids. Germline V gives CDR1 LNHDA, CDR2 SQIVND (reference sequence).

The V and J genes are TRBV5-1 and TRBJ1-1; tentative D call: TRBD1 (6 bases). This CDR3 has 15 amino acids. Looked up from germline, CDR1 is SGHRS and CDR2 is YFSETQ. V was trimmed by 3 bases and J by 1 base, leaving 13 bases between them. The CDR3 loop reads CASSWTVERNTEAFF. DNA for the CDR3: TGCGCCAGCAGCTGGACAGTAGAGAGGAACACTGAAGCTTTCTTT. Full variable domain (outside the CDR3, taken from reference TRBV5-1 and TRBJ1-1): KAGVTQTPRYLIKTRGQQVTLSCSPISGHRSVSWYQQTPGQGLQFLFEYFSETQRNKGNFPGRFSGRQFSNSRSEMNVSTLELGDSALYLCASSWTVERNTEAFFGQGTRLTVV.

The V and J genes are TRBV4-3 and TRBJ2-7; D could derive from TRBD1 or TRBD2 (5 bases each). Germline CDR1 and CDR2: LGHNA and YSLEER. V was cut by 0 bases and J by 0 bases, with 12 bases left in between. The CDR3 runs 16 residues. The CDR3 loop reads CASSQDKGTYSYEQYF. The CDR3 region has the DNA TGCGCCAGCAGCCAAGATAAGGGGACGTACTCCTACGAGCAGTACTTC.

J is TRBJ1-2 and V is TRBV19; D unclear. The CDR3 is 15 residues long. In germline, CDR1 is LNHDA, CDR2 SQIVND (reference sequence). V was clipped by 4 bases and J by 0 bases, with 12 bases between them. CDR3 nucleotides: TGTGCCAGTAGTACAGGACTCAGAGCTAACTATGGCTACACCTTC. Encoded protein: CASSTGLRANYGYTF.